The clone carrying this T cell receptor (beta chain) was detected once. Its antigen is currently unknown. The entry originates in a study of chemoradiotherapy in HPV16-positive cancers. Study-level findings and limits: During treatment, candidate HPV-specific clones and E7-related motifs expanded in tumor.

The germline V gene encodes CDR1 MNHEY and CDR2 SVGAGI. The CDR3 extends over 16 amino acids. The V and J ends lost 1 base and 2 bases respectively, with 14 bases between them. The repertoire was sequenced with immunoSEQ multiplex PCR; TCRdb's copy has only in-frame clones and lacks some. The data contain about 530 clones, roughly 82% of them singletons. The origin of this receptor is a human donor with HPV-associated anogenital cancer. The starting material was tumor tissue, obtained from a patient who underwent chemoradiotherapy. V and J are TRBV6-5 and TRBJ2-5; D is tentatively TRBD1 or TRBD2 (6 bases each). CDR3 in DNA: TGTGCCAGCAGTTACTGGGGACAAGGAGGGCAAGAGACCCAGTACTTC. It encodes CASSYWGQGGQETQYF.